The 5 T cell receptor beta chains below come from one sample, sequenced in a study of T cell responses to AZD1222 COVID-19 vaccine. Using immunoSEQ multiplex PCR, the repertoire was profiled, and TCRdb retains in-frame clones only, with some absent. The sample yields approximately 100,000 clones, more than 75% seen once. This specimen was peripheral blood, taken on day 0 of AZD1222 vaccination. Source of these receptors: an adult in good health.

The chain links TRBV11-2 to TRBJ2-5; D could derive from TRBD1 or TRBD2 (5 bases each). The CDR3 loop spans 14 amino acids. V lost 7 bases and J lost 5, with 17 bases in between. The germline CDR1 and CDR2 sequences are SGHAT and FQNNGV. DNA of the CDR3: TGTGCCAGCACTGCTCTCGGGGACGGGGAGACCCAGTACTTC. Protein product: CASTALGDGETQYF.

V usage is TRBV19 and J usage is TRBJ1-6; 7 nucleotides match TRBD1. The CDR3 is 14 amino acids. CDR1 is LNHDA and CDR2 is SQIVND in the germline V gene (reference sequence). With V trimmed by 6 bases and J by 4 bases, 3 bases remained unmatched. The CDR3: CASRTTGYNSPLHF. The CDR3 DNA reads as TGTGCCAGTAGGACGACAGGGTATAATTCACCCCTCCACTTT.

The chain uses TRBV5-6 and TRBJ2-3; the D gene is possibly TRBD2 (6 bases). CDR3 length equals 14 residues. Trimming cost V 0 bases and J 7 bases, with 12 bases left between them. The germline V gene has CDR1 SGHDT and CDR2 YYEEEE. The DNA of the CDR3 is TGTGCCAGCAGCTTGGTTGGTGGGGGGAATACGCAGTATTTT. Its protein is CASSLVGGGNTQYF.

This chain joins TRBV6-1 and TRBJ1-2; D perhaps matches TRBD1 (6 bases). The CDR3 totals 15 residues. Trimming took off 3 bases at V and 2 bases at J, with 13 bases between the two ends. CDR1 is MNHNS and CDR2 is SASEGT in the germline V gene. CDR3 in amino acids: CASSDLTTGNYGYTF. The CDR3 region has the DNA TGTGCCAGCAGTGATTTAACGACAGGCAACTATGGCTACACCTTC.

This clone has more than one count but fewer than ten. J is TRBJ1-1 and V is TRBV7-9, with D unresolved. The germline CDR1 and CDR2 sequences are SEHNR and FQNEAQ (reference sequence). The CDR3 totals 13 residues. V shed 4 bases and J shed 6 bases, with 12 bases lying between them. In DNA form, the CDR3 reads TGTGCCAGCAGCTCAACGGGGTCATCTGAAGCTTTCTTT. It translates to CASSSTGSSEAFF.